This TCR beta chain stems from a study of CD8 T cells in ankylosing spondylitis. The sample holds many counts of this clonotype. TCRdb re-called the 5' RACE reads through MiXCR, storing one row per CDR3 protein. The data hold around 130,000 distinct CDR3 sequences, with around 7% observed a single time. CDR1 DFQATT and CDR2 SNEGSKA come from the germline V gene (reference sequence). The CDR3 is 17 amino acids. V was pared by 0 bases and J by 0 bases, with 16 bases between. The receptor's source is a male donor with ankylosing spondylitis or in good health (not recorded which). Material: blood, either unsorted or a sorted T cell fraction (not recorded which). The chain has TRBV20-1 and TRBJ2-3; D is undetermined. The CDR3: CSARDITGRISTDTQYF. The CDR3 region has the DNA TGCAGTGCTAGAGATATCACCGGGCGAATTAGCACAGATACGCAGTATTTT.